Listed below are T cell receptor beta chains from one sample, sequenced in a study of early T cells in non-severe SARS-CoV-2 infection. Each CDR3 protein gets one entry after TCRdb re-called the 5' RACE reads with MiXCR. The sample has about 55,000 distinct CDR3 sequences, around 6.6% seen once. The sample in question was whole blood, obtained at baseline. Receptors originate from an adult who was a healthcare worker with PCR-confirmed SARS-CoV-2 infection or an uninfected control (not recorded which). Each CDR3 is given with its conserved first and last residue. The D gene is left open where the match is weak. Size values are once, few and many counts, or a class for expanded clones, and some rows have none.

TRBD1	few	TRBV7-2	TRBJ1-2	TGTGCCAGCAGCTTAAACGTTCGGACAGGGTTACCTAACTATGGCTACACCTTC	CASSLNVRTGLPNYGYTF
TRBD1	few	TRBV4-3	TRBJ2-6	TGCGCCAGCAGCCAAGATCTAGGCAGGGGGCGCTTTGGGGCCAACGTCCTGACTTTC	CASSQDLGRGRFGANVLTF
NA	NA	TRBV9	TRBJ1-2	TGTGCCAGCAGCGTAGCCCTCTCGGGGATCGGCTACACCTTC	CASSVALSGIGYTF
TRBD1	many	TRBV3-1	TRBJ2-7	TGTGCCAGCAGAGGGACAGGGTCAGTCTACGAGCAGTACTTC	CASRGTGSVYEQYF
TRBD1	NA	TRBV9	TRBJ1-1	TGTGCCAGCAGCGAGAGGGGAGGGGGCATGAACACTGAAGCTTTCTTT	CASSERGGGMNTEAFF
NA	many	TRBV6-4	TRBJ2-2	TGTGCCAGCAGCCCTGAGATGGGGTCCGGGGAGCTGTTTTTT	CASSPEMGSGELFF
NA	many	TRBV20-1	TRBJ2-1	TGCAGTGCCACAAGTCGGGATGCCCTATACAATGAGCAGTTCTTC	CSATSRDALYNEQFF
TRBD1	many	TRBV12-3/TRBV12-4	TRBJ1-1	TGTGCCAGCAGTAAGGGGACAGGCGAAGCTTTCTTT	CASSKGTGEAFF
TRBD1	many	TRBV28	TRBJ2-1	TGTGCCAGCATCTCCGCCGGGACAGTGGTTAATGAGCAGTTCTTC	CASISAGTVVNEQFF
NA	NA	TRBV28	TRBJ2-4	TGTGCCAGCAGTTCTACATACCCCAAAAACATTCAGTACTTC	CASSSTYPKNIQYF
NA	few	TRBV20-1	TRBJ2-7	TGCAGTGCGTTGACCCGGTACGAGCAGTACTTC	CSALTRYEQYF
NA	NA	TRBV27	TRBJ1-5	TGTGCCAGCAGTTTCGAGCGCAATCAGCCCCAGCATTTT	CASSFERNQPQHF
TRBD1	many	TRBV5-1	TRBJ2-7	TGCGCCAGCAGCTTTACAGGGGGATCCTACGAGCAGTACTTC	CASSFTGGSYEQYF
NA	few	TRBV7-9	TRBJ1-5	TGTGCCAGCAGTGCCCTGCGGGTAGGAGGCAATCAGCCCCAGCATTTT	CASSALRVGGNQPQHF
NA	many	TRBV6-5	TRBJ2-5	TGTGCCAGCAGTTACTCGCCAGGGAAGGCCCAGTACTTC	CASSYSPGKAQYF